This T cell receptor beta chain emerged from a study of T cell responses to AZD1222 COVID-19 vaccine. Study observations and caveats: Recipients of AZD1222 seropositive at baseline numbered only six or seven.

A word on this clone: The antigen is unknown.

There are 16 residues in the CDR3. V lost 5 bases to trimming and J lost 8 bases; unmatched junction nucleotides: 14. The germline V gene has CDR1 SGHTA and CDR2 FQGNSA. This table comes from immunoSEQ multiplex PCR, and its TCRdb copy is limited to in-frame clones, with some not included. Among approximately 180,000 clones listed, roughly 87% were seen once. The chain employs TRBV7-2 and TRBJ1-2; 10 bases agree with TRBD1. The sample was peripheral blood, taken on day 0 of AZD1222 vaccination. This clonotype was sampled from an adult in good health. The CDR3 spells CASSLGGTGVRSGYTF. CDR3 in DNA: TGTGCCAGCAGCCTAGGGGGGACAGGGGTACGTAGCGGCTACACCTTC.